This T cell receptor (beta chain) was captured by sequencing in a study of OX40 agonist ivuxolimab in advanced cancers. Study-level background: The diagnoses of dose-escalation patients were hepatocellular carcinoma, melanoma, renal cell or head and neck cancer. Three patients, one with hepatocellular carcinoma and two with cutaneous melanoma, achieved partial responses.

Study-level results: On average, CD8+ T cells showed a greater number of expanded clones than CD4+.

Concerning this clone itself: Its antigen is not identified.

The germline V and J ends were trimmed by 5 bases and 1 base, with 11 bases remaining between them. Germline CDR1 GTSNPN, CDR2 SVGIG (reference sequence). The CDR3 extends over 13 amino acids. Generated by immunoSEQ multiplex PCR, the TCRdb table keeps only in-frame clones and is missing some. The table lists 95,000 to 100,000 clones, about nine tenths of them singletons, with roughly 1.5% in the top ten. This TCR was recovered from an adult with an advanced solid tumor such as melanoma, head and neck, liver or kidney cancer. Sequencing was performed on CD4+ or CD8+ T cells sorted from blood, taken in a trial of the OX40 agonist ivuxolimab. The chain links TRBV30 to TRBJ1-1; perhaps TRBD1 as D (5 bases). CDR3 DNA sequence: TGTGCCTGGGGCGGGGCGGGGAACACTGAAGCTTTCTTT. Protein product: CAWGGAGNTEAFF.